This record concerns one T cell receptor (beta chain) sequence. The junction differs from germline at one of its ends, possibly a read error. The CDR3 has 17 amino acids. The germline gives CDR1 LNHDA, CDR2 SQIVND (reference sequence). PCR involved 60 Vbeta and 13 Jbeta primers. Clones were sequenced by immunoSEQ multiplex PCR, and TCRdb holds only the in-frame ones, with some missing. Recorded here are some 70,000 clones; the top ten clones represent 6.5% to 9.5%. The data derive from a study of cytomegalovirus exposure and HLA in healthy donors. Specimen: PBMCs. The chain is built from TRBV19 and TRBJ1-3; 9 bases map to TRBD1. The source of this sequence is a female donor in good health and CMV-seropositive. In DNA form, the CDR3 reads TGTGCCAGTAGTCCTTCCGGGACAGGGAGCCCGGGCCCGGTGAGGGATTTT. Protein: CASSPSGTGSPGPVRDF.